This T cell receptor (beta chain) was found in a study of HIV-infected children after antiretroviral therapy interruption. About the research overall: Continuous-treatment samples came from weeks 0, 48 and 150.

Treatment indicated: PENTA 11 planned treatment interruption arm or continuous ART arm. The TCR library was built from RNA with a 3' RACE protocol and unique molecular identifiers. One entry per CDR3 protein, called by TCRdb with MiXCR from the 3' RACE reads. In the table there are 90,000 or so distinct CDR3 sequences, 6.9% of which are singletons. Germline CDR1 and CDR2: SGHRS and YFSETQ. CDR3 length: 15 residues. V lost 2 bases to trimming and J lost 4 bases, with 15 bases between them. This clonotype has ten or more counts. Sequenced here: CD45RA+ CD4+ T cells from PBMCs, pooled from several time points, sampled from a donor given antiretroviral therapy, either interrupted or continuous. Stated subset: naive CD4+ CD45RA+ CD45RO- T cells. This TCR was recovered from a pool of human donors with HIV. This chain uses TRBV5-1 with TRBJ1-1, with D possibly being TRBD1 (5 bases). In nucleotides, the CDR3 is TGCGCCAGCAGCTTCCGGACGGCGGGACCCACTGAAGCTTTCTTT. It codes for CASSFRTAGPTEAFF.